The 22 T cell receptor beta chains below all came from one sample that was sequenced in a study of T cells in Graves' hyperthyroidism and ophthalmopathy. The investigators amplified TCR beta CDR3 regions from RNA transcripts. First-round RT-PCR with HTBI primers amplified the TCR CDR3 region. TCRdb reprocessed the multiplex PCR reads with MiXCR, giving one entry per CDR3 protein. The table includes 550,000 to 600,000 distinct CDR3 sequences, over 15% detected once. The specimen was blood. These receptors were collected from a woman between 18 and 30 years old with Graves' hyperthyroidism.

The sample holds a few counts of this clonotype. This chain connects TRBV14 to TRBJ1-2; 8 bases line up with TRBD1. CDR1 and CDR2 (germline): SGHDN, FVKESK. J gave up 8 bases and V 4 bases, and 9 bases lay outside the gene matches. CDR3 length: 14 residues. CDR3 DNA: TGTGCCAGCAGCCCTCGACAGGGGACGACCGGCTACACCTTC. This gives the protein CASSPRQGTTGYTF. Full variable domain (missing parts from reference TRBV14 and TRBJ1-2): EAGVTQFPSHSVIEKGQTVTLRCDPISGHDNLYWYRRVMGKEIKFLLHFVKESKQDESGMPNNRFLAERTGGTYSTLKVQPAELEDSGVYFCASSPRQGTTGYTFGSGTRLTVV.

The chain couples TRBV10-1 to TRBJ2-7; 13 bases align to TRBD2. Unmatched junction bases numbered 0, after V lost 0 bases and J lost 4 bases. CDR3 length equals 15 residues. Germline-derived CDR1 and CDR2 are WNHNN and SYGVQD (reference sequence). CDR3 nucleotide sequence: TGCGCCAGCAGTGAGTCGACTAGCGGGAGGTACGAGCAGTACTTC. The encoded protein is CASSESTSGRYEQYF.

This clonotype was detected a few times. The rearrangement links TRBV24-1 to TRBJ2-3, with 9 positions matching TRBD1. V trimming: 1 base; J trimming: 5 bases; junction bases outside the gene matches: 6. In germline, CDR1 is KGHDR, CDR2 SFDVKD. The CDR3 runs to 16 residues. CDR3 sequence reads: CATSDLGQGLGDTQYF. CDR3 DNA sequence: TGTGCCACCAGTGATTTAGGACAGGGGTTAGGAGATACGCAGTATTTT.

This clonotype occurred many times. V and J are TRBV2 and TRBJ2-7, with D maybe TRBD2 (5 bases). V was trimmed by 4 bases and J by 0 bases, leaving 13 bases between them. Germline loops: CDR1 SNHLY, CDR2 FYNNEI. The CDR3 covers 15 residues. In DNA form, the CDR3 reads TGTGCCAGCAGTGTCCAGCGGTTGAGCTCCTACGAGCAGTACTTC. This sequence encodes CASSVQRLSSYEQYF.

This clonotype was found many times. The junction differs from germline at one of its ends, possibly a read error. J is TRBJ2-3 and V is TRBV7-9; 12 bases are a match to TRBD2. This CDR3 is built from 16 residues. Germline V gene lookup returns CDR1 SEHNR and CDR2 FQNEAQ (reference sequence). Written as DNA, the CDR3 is TGCGCCAGCAGCGGTGGACTAGCGGGAAGCACAGATACGCAGTATTTT. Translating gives CASSGGLAGSTDTQYF.

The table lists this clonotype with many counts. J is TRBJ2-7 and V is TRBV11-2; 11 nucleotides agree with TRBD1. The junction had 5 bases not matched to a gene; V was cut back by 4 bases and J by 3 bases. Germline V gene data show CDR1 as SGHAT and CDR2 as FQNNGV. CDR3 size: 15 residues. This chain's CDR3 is CASSSRDRGYYEQYF. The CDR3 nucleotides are TGTGCCAGCAGCTCCAGGGACAGGGGGTACTACGAGCAGTACTTC.

The CDR3 DNA sequence: TGCGCCAGCAGCCAAGAAGGCTGGCGGGAGATCTCCTACAATGAGCAGTTCTTC. This gives the protein CASSQEGWREISYNEQFF. The rearrangement links TRBV4-1 to TRBJ2-1; 7 bases match TRBD2. The CDR3 covers 18 residues. Trimming cost V 0 bases and J 0 bases; bases outside gene matches: 8. CDR1 and CDR2 from the germline V gene are MGHRA and YSYEKL.

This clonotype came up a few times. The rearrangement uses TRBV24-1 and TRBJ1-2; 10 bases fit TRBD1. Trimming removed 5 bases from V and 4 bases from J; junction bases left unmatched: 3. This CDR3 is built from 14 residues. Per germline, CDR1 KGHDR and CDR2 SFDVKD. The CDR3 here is CATSAGQGSYGYTF. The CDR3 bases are TGTGCCACCAGTGCGGGACAGGGGTCCTATGGCTACACCTTC.

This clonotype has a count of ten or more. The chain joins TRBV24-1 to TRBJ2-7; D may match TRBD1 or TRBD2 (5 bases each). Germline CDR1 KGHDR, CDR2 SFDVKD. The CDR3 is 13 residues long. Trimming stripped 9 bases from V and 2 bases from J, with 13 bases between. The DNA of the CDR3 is TGTGCCACCCTGAGGGACCGCACCTACGAGCAGTACTTC. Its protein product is CATLRDRTYEQYF.

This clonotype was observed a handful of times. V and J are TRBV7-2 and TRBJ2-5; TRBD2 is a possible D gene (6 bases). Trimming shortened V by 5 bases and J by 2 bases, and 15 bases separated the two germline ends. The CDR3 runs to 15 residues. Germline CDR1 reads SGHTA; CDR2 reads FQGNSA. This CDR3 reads CASSLRSGPQETQYF. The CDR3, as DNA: TGTGCCAGCAGCCTACGTAGCGGACCTCAAGAGACCCAGTACTTC. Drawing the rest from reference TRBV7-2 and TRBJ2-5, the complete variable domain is GAGVSQSPSNKVTEKGKDVELRCDPISGHTALYWYRQSLGQGLEFLIYFQGNSAPDKSGLPSDRFSAERTGGSVSTLTIQRTQQEDSAVYLCASSLRSGPQETQYFGPGTRLLVL.

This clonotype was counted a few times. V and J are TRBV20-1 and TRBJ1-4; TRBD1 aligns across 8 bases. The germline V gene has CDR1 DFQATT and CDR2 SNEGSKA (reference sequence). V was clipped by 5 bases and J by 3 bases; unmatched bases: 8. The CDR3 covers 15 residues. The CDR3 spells CSARVPGQANEKLFF. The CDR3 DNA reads TGCAGTGCTCGGGTACCGGGACAGGCTAATGAAAAACTGTTTTTT.

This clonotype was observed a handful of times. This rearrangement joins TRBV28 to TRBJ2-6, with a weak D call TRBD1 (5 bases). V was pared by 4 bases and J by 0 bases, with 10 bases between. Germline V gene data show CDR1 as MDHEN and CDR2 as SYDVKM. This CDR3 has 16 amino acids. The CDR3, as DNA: TGTGCCAGCAGTTCGACACAGGTCTCTGGGGCCAACGTCCTGACTTTC. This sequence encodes CASSSTQVSGANVLTF. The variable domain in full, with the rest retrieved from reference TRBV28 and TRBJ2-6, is DVKVTQSSRYLVKRTGEKVFLECVQDMDHENMFWYRQDPGLGLRLIYFSYDVKMKEKGDIPEGYSVSREKKERFSLILESASTNQTSMYLCASSSTQVSGANVLTFGAGSRLTVL.

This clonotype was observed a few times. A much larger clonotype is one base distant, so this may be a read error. The CDR3, as DNA: TGTGCCAGCAGCACCCCAAGGTCGCAGGGGAGGTTTGTGCGGCCCCAGCATTTT. Its protein product is CASSTPRSQGRFVRPQHF. The chain couples TRBV12-3 or TRBV12-4 to TRBJ1-5; TRBD1 is a possible D gene (6 bases). The V end lost 6 bases, the J end lost 9 bases, and 30 bases lay between the germline ends. The CDR3 sequence is 18 residues long.

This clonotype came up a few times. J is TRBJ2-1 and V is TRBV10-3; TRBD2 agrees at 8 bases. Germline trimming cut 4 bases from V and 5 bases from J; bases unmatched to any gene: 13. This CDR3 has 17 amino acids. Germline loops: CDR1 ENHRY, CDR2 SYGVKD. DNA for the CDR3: TGTGCCATCAGTGGGATGATCACGGGAGGGCCCCACAATGAGCAGTTCTTC. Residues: CAISGMITGGPHNEQFF.

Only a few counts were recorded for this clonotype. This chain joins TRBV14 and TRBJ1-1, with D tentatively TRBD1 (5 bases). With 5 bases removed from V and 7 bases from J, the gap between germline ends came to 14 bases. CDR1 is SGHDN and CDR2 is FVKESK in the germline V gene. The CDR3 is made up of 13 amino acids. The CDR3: CASSKLFTGEAFF. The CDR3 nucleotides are TGTGCCAGCAGCAAACTTTTCACAGGTGAAGCTTTCTTT.

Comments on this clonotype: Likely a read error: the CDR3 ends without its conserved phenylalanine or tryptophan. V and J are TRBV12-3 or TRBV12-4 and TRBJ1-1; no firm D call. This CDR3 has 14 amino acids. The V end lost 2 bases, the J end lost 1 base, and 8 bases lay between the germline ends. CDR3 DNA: TGTGCCAGCAGTTTATGGCAGACGAACACTGAAGCTTTCCTT. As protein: CASSLWQTNTEAFL.

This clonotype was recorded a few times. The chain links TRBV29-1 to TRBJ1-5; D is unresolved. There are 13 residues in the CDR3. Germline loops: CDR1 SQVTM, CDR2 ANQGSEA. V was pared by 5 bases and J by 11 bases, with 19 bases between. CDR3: CSVRLSTGGTQHF. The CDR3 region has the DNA TGCAGCGTTAGGTTGTCTACGGGCGGGACCCAGCATTTT.

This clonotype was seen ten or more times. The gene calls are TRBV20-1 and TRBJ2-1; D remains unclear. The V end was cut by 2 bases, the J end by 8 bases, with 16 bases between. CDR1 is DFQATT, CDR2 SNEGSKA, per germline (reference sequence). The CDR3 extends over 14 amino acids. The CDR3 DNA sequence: TGCAGTGCTAGATTCGCCTTAGAAGGGTATGAGCAGTTCTTC. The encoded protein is CSARFALEGYEQFF.

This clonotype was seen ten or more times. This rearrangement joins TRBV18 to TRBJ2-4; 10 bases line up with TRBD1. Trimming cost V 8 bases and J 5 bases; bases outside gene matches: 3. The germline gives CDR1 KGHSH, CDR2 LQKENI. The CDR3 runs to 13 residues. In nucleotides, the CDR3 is TGTGCCAGCGCGACAGGGGGCGAAAACATTCAGTACTTC. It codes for CASATGGENIQYF.

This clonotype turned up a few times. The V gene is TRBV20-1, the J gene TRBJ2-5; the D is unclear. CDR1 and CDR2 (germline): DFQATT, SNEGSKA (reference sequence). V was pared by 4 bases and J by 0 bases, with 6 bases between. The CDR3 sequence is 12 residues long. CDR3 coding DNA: TGCAGTGCTACTGTCGACCAAGAGACCCAGTACTTC. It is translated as CSATVDQETQYF.

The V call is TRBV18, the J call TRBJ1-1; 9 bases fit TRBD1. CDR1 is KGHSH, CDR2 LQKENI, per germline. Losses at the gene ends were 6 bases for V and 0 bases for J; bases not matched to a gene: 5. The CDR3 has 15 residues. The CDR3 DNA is TGTGCCAGCTCGCCGGGACAGGGAATGAACACTGAAGCTTTCTTT. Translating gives CASSPGQGMNTEAFF.

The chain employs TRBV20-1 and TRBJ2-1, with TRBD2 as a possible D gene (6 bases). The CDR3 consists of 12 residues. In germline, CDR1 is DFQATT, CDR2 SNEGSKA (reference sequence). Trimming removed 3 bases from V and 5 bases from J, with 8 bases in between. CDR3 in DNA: TGCAGTGCTAGTGGACTAAACAATGAGCAGTTCTTC. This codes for CSASGLNNEQFF.